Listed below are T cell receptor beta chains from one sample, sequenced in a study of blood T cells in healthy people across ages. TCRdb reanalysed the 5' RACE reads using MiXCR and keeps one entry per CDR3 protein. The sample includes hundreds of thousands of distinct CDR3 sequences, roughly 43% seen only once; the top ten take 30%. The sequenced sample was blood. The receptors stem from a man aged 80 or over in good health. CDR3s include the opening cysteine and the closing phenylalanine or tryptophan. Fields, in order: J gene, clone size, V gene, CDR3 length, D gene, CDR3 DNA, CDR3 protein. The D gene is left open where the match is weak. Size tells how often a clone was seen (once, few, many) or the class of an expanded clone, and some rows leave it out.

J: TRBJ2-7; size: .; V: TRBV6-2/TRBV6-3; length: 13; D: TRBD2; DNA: TGTGCCAGCAGTGGGACTACTACCTACGAGCAGTACTTC; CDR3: CASSGTTTYEQYF
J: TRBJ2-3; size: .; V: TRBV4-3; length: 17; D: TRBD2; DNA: TGCGCCAGCAGTGGTAGCGGGAGGGTCTTTGGGACAGATACGCAGTATTTT; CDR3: CASSGSGRVFGTDTQYF
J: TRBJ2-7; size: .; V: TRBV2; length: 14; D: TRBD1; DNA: TGTGCCAGCAGTACGAGACAGGGTCTCAACGAGCAGTACTTC; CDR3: CASSTRQGLNEQYF
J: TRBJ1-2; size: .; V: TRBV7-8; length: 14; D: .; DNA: TGTGCCAGCAGCTTAGGACGGCGAAACTATGGCTACACCTTC; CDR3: CASSLGRRNYGYTF
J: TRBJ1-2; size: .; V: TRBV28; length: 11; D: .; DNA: TGTGCCAGCAGAGAATCCTATGGCTACACCTTC; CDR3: CASRESYGYTF
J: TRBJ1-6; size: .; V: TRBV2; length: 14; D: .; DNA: TGTGCCAGCAGACCGACGTCTTATAATTCACCCCTCCACTTT; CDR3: CASRPTSYNSPLHF
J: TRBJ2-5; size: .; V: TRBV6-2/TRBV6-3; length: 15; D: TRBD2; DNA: TGTGCCAGCAGTTTCGCGGGACTAGTAACGGAGACCCAGTACTTC; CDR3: CASSFAGLVTETQYF
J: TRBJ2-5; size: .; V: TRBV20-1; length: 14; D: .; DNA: TGCAGTGCAGAGAGGGGGGGGAGCGAAGAGACCCAGTACTTC; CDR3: CSAERGGSEETQYF
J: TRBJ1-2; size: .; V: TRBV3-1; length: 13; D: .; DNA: TGTGCCAGCAGCCAGAGGCAGGCAGGGGGCTACACCTTC; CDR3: CASSQRQAGGYTF
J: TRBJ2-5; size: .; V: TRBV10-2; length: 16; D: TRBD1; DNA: TGCGCCAGCAGGGATACGGGGACAGGGATTTCGAAGACCCAGTACTTC; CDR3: CASRDTGTGISKTQYF
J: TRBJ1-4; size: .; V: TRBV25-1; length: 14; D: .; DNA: TGTGCCAGCAGTGAGGGGGCGGCTAATGAAAAACTGTTTTTT; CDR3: CASSEGAANEKLFF
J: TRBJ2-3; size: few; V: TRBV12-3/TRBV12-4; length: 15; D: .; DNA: TGTGCCAGCAGGCAGGGGGGACAGAACACAGATACGCAGTATTTT; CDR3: CASRQGGQNTDTQYF
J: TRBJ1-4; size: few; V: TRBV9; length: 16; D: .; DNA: TGTGCCAGCAGCGTAGGGACGAGGGCGTCTAATGAAAAACTGTTTTTT; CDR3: CASSVGTRASNEKLFF
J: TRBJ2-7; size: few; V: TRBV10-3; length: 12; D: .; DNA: TGTGCCATCAGTGAGTACGGAAACGAGCAGTACTTC; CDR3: CAISEYGNEQYF
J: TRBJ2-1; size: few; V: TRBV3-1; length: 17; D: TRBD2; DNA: TGTGCCAGCAGCCAAGATGAGACTAGCGGATTTTACAATGAGCAGTTCTTC; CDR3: CASSQDETSGFYNEQFF
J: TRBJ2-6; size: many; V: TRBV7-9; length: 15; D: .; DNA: TGTGCCAGCAGCCCACAGTCCTCTGGGGCCAACGTCCTGACTTTC; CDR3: CASSPQSSGANVLTF
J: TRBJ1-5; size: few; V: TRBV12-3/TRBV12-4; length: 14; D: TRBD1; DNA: TGTGCCAGCAGTTTCGGACAGGGGACTCAGCCCCAGCATTTT; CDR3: CASSFGQGTQPQHF